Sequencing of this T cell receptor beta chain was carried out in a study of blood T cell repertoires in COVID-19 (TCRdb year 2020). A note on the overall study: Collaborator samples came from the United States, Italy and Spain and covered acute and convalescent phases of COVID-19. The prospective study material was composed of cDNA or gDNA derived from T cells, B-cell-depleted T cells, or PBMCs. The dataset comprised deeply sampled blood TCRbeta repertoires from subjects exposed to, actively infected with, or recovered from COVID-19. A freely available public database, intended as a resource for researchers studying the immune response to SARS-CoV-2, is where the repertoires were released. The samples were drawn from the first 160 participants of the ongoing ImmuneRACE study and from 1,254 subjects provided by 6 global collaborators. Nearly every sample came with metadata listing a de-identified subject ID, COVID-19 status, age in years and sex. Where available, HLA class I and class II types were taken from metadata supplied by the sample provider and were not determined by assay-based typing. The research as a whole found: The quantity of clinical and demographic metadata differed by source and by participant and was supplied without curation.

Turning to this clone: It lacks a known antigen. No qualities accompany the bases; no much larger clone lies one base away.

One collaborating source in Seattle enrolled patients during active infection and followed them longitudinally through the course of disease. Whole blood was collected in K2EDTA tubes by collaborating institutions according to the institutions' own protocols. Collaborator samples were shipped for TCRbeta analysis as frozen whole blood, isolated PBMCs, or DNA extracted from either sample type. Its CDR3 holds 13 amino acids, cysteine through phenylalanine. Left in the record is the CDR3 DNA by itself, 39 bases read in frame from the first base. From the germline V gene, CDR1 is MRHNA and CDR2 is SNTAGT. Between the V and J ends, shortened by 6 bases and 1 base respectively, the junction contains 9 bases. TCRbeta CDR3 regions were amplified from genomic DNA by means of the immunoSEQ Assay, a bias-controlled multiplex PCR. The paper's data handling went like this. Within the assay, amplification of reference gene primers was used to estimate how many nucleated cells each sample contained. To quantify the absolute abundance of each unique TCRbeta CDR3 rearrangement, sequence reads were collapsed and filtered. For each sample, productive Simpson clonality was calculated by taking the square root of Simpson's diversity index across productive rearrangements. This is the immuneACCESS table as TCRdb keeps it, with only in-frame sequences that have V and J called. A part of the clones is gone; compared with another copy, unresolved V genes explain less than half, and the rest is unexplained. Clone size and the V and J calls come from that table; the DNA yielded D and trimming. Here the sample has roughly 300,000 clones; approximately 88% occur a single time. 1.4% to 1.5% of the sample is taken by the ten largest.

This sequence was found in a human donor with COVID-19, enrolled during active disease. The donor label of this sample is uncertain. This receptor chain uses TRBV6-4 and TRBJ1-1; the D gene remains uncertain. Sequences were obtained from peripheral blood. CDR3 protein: CASRVTPNTEAFF. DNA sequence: TGTGCCAGCAGGGTGACACCGAACACTGAAGCTTTCTTT.